These T cell receptor beta chains were read from a single sample in a study of cytomegalovirus exposure and HLA in healthy donors. TCRdb's table, derived via immunoSEQ multiplex PCR, lists solely in-frame clones and lacks some. The sample shows 110,000 to 150,000 clones, and 0.75% to 1% sits with its ten largest clones. Sample: PBMCs. All receptors derive from a male donor in good health and CMV-seronegative. Each CDR3 is given with its conserved first and last residue. A D gene is named only where the DNA matches it firmly.

V gene,J gene,D gene,CDR3 protein,CDR3 DNA
TRBV25-1,TRBJ1-2,-,CASSVGGNYGYTF,TGTGCCAGCAGCGTCGGGGGGAACTATGGCTACACCTTC
TRBV19,TRBJ1-1,-,CASDKLQGRTEAFF,TGTGCCAGTGACAAGTTACAGGGCCGGACTGAAGCTTTCTTT
TRBV11-2,TRBJ2-7,-,CASSPWRGGHEQYF,TGTGCCAGCAGCCCCTGGAGGGGGGGCCACGAGCAGTACTTC
TRBV5-5,TRBJ2-7,-,CASSLASQSSYEQYF,TGTGCCAGCAGCTTGGCTAGTCAAAGCTCCTACGAGCAGTACTTC
TRBV19,TRBJ2-6,TRBD1,CASTPRGQGSSGANVLTF,TGTGCCAGTACCCCCCGGGGACAGGGGAGCTCTGGGGCCAACGTCCTGACTTTC
TRBV7-3,TRBJ1-1,-,CASSPKGPPEAFF,TGTGCCAGCAGCCCAAAGGGGCCTCCTGAAGCTTTCTTT
TRBV6-1,TRBJ2-5,-,CASSEIMGSAETQYF,TGTGCCAGCAGTGAGATTATGGGGAGTGCAGAGACCCAGTACTTC
TRBV7-9,TRBJ1-4,-,CASSLSEVFNEKLFF,TGTGCCAGCAGCTTGTCTGAGGTTTTTAATGAAAAACTGTTTTTT
TRBV28,TRBJ1-1,-,CAISGPSAEAFF,TGTGCCATTAGTGGGCCTTCAGCTGAAGCTTTCTTT
TRBV7-9,TRBJ1-4,-,CASSSKGGSATNEKLFF,TGTGCCAGCAGCTCGAAGGGGGGGAGTGCAACTAATGAAAAACTGTTTTTT
TRBV27,TRBJ2-7,TRBD1,CASRTGSF,TGTGCCAGCAGGACAGGGTCCTTC
TRBV6-5,TRBJ2-6,-,CASSYYRSSGANVLTF,TGTGCCAGCAGTTACTATAGGAGCTCTGGGGCCAACGTCCTGACTTTC
TRBV28,TRBJ1-5,TRBD1,CASMGQVFSNQPQHF,TGTGCCAGTATGGGACAGGTCTTTAGCAATCAGCCCCAGCATTTT
TRBV29-1,TRBJ1-1,-,CSVPSGGYAEAFF,TGCAGCGTCCCGAGCGGGGGGTACGCTGAAGCTTTCTTT
TRBV5-4,TRBJ2-7,TRBD1,CASSTARDRVPYEQYF,TGTGCCAGCAGCACCGCCCGCGACAGGGTTCCCTACGAGCAGTACTTC
TRBV5-1,TRBJ1-2,TRBD1,CASSLEGAGDGYTF,TGCGCCAGCAGCTTGGAGGGGGCAGGGGATGGCTACACCTTC
TRBV29-1,TRBJ2-3,-,CSVGRTGMVTDTQYF,TGCAGCGTTGGTCGAACAGGGATGGTCACAGATACGCAGTATTTT
TRBV11-2,TRBJ2-1,-,CASSQGSVFYNEQFF,TGTGCCAGCAGCCAAGGTAGCGTTTTCTACAATGAGCAGTTCTTC
TRBV29-1,TRBJ1-2,TRBD1,CSVEGQPQVRGYTF,TGCAGCGTCGAGGGACAGCCGCAAGTTAGGGGCTACACCTTC
TRBV6-5,TRBJ1-2,-,CASSYGRGYGYTF,TGTGCCAGCAGTTATGGCAGGGGTTATGGCTACACCTTC
TRBV30,TRBJ2-6,TRBD2,CAWSAGLSGANVLTF,TGTGCCTGGAGTGCGGGACTATCTGGGGCCAACGTCCTGACTTTC
TRBV4-2,TRBJ1-1,-,CASSQDFEGHREAFF,TGTGCCAGCAGCCAAGATTTTGAGGGACACAGAGAAGCTTTCTTT
TRBV28,TRBJ2-7,-,CASSLRGGSYEQYF,TGTGCCAGCAGTTTGAGAGGGGGCTCCTACGAGCAGTACTTC
TRBV28,TRBJ1-5,-,CASSFGLPQGYQPQHF,TGTGCCAGCAGTTTCGGTCTACCACAGGGATATCAGCCCCAGCATTTT
TRBV9,TRBJ2-2,TRBD1,CASSVRQGQAAGELFF,TGTGCCAGCAGCGTTAGACAGGGGCAGGCCGCCGGGGAGCTGTTTTTT
TRBV7-2,TRBJ1-1,-,CASSLGVQAEAFF,TGTGCCAGCAGCTTGGGAGTTCAAGCTGAAGCTTTCTTT
TRBV5-8,TRBJ1-5,TRBD1,CASSWTGGSNQPQHF,TGTGCCAGCAGCTGGACAGGGGGAAGCAATCAGCCCCAGCATTTT
TRBV7-2,TRBJ1-3,-,CASSLNRGNTIYF,TGTGCCAGCAGCTTGAACAGGGGAAACACCATATATTTT
TRBV15,TRBJ1-5,-,CATSNRNGNQPQHF,TGTGCCACCAGTAACAGGAATGGCAATCAGCCCCAGCATTTT
TRBV27,TRBJ2-7,-,CASSLGAAYEQYF,TGTGCCAGCAGTTTAGGAGCCGCCTACGAGCAGTACTTC
TRBV6-5,TRBJ1-5,-,CASSYSGGGQPQHF,TGTGCCAGCAGTTACTCAGGCGGAGGTCAGCCCCAGCATTTT
TRBV5-6,TRBJ1-1,TRBD1,CASSLIVGTGDRNTEAFF,TGTGCCAGCAGCTTAATTGTTGGGACAGGGGACCGGAACACTGAAGCTTTCTTT
TRBV25-1,TRBJ2-7,-,CASSDPTGVGYEQYF,TGTGCCAGCAGTGACCCAACGGGAGTAGGTTACGAGCAGTACTTC
TRBV18,TRBJ2-7,-,CASSPHSMRDYEQYF,TGTGCCAGCTCACCACACAGCATGAGGGACTACGAGCAGTACTTC
TRBV5-4,TRBJ1-2,-,CARTEGPYGYTF,TGTGCCAGGACGGAGGGACCCTATGGCTACACCTTC
TRBV5-1,TRBJ2-3,-,CASSLATRGTDTQYF,TGCGCCAGCAGCTTGGCTACTAGGGGCACAGATACGCAGTATTTT
TRBV18,TRBJ2-1,TRBD1,CASSLDRGDSDEQFF,TGTGCCAGCTCATTGGACAGGGGGGACAGCGATGAGCAGTTCTTC
TRBV9,TRBJ2-7,TRBD1,CASSPSGTEVYEQYF,TGTGCCAGCAGCCCCTCCGGGACAGAAGTCTACGAGCAGTACTTC
TRBV11-3,TRBJ2-1,-,CASSSRQVLYNEQFF,TGTGCCAGCAGCTCCCGACAGGTCCTTTACAATGAGCAGTTCTTC
TRBV7-9,TRBJ1-3,-,CASSTASHGGAPGNTIYF,TGTGCCAGCAGCACAGCCTCACATGGGGGGGCACCTGGAAACACCATATATTTT
TRBV19,TRBJ2-5,TRBD2,CASKVAGVSGETQYF,TGTGCCAGTAAGGTAGCGGGAGTGTCGGGAGAGACCCAGTACTTC
TRBV2,TRBJ1-3,-,CASSVEGNTIYF,TGTGCCAGCAGTGTGGAGGGAAACACCATATATTTT
TRBV9,TRBJ1-5,TRBD1,CASSPGQGSSNQPQHF,TGTGCCAGCAGCCCAGGACAGGGATCGAGCAATCAGCCCCAGCATTTT
TRBV7-2,TRBJ2-7,-,CASSLAGLIYEQYF,TGTGCCAGCAGCTTAGCGGGCCTAATCTACGAGCAGTACTTC
TRBV6-6,TRBJ2-1,TRBD1,CASSYGTGSNNEQFF,TGTGCCAGCAGTTACGGGACAGGGAGTAACAATGAGCAGTTCTTC
TRBV5-6,TRBJ1-1,-,CASSLAAGVTEAFF,TGTGCCAGCAGCTTGGCGGCGGGGGTGACTGAAGCTTTCTTT
TRBV27,TRBJ2-7,TRBD1,CASSLGTGGLYEQYF,TGTGCCAGCAGTTTAGGGACAGGGGGCCTCTACGAGCAGTACTTC